Below are 27 T cell receptor beta chains sequenced from a single sample in a study of CD8 T cells in Susac syndrome. An amount of RNA that ranged from 0.5 to 1 ug was reverse transcribed with random hexamers. TCRdb re-analysed the immunoSEQ multiplex PCR reads in MiXCR, keeping a single row per CDR3 protein. The sample holds 150,000 to 180,000 distinct CDR3 sequences, 95% seen once. Sequences were obtained from CD4+ T cells from PBMCs. These receptors came from a human donor with Susac syndrome.

The chain couples TRBV3-1 to TRBJ2-1; D may be TRBD1 or TRBD2 (5 bases each). The CDR3 spans 13 residues. Trimming pared 6 bases from V and 8 bases from J, leaving 14 bases between. The V gene's germline CDR1 is LGHDT and CDR2 YNNKEL (reference sequence). CDR3 sequence reads: CASSTGLIDEQFF. The CDR3 DNA sequence: TGTGCCAGCAGTACAGGACTGATCGATGAGCAGTTCTTC.

Only a few counts were recorded for this clonotype. The J gene is TRBJ2-5, the V gene TRBV5-4; the D is unclear. Per the germline V gene, CDR1 is SGHNT and CDR2 is YYREEE (reference sequence). This CDR3 has 11 amino acids. Trimming pared 3 bases from V and 5 bases from J, leaving 5 bases between. The CDR3 sequence is CASSSSETQYF. The CDR3 DNA reads as TGTGCCAGCAGCTCGTCGGAGACCCAGTACTTC. Drawing the rest from reference TRBV5-4 and TRBJ2-5, the complete variable domain is ETGVTQSPTHLIKTRGQQVTLRCSSQSGHNTVSWYQQALGQGPQFIFQYYREEENGRGNFPPRFSGLQFPNYSSELNVNALELDDSALYLCASSSSETQYFGPGTRLLVL.

This chain connects TRBV12-3 or TRBV12-4 to TRBJ1-5; tentatively, D is TRBD1 (5 bases). The V and J ends lost 6 bases and 2 bases respectively, with 11 bases between them. The CDR3 contains 14 residues. The CDR3 bases are TGTGCCAGCAGCCATACGACAGGCAATCAGCCCCAGCATTTT. Amino acid sequence: CASSHTTGNQPQHF.

This clonotype was detected once. V usage is TRBV12-3 or TRBV12-4 and J usage is TRBJ2-5; D gene unclear. Trimming removed 6 bases from V and 7 bases from J, with 15 bases in between. This CDR3 has 13 amino acids. The CDR3 DNA is TGTGCCAGCAGGCTCGGGTTGGTTGGGACCCAGTACTTC. Its protein is CASRLGLVGTQYF.

The chain links TRBV7-2 to TRBJ2-1, with D perhaps given as TRBD1 or TRBD2 (5 bases each). Germline CDR1 reads SGHTA; CDR2 reads FQGNSA. The CDR3 is 18 amino acids. The V gene lost 2 bases and the J gene lost 6 bases, with 23 bases spanning the gap. In DNA, the CDR3 is TGTGCCAGCAGCTTATCAGGGCGAGCGGCCCGCCTTGGCAATGAGCAGTTCTTC. It specifies CASSLSGRAARLGNEQFF.

V is TRBV7-2 and J is TRBJ2-1; 10 bases fit TRBD2. The V gene's germline CDR1 is SGHTA and CDR2 FQGNSA. With V trimmed by 3 bases and J by 7 bases, 3 bases remained unmatched. This CDR3 region has 14 residues. CDR3 sequence reads: CASSFGTSDNEQFF. In nucleotides, the CDR3 is TGTGCCAGCAGCTTCGGGACTAGCGATAATGAGCAGTTCTTC.

J is TRBJ1-5 and V is TRBV20-1, with D possibly matching TRBD1 (6 bases). Between the trimmed V and J ends, which lost 6 bases and 1 base, there was a span of 16 bases. The CDR3 consists of 15 residues. Looked up from germline, CDR1 is DFQATT and CDR2 is SNEGSKA (reference sequence). As DNA, the CDR3 is TGCAGTGCGGGGGCGGGGGGAATAAGCAATCAGCCCCAGCATTTT. Translating it yields CSAGAGGISNQPQHF.

The chain links TRBV3-1 to TRBJ2-5; no reliable D call. Germline V gene lookup returns CDR1 LGHDT and CDR2 YNNKEL (reference sequence). Between the trimmed V and J ends, which lost 2 bases and 5 bases, there was a span of 9 bases. The CDR3 totals 13 residues. CDR3 in DNA: TGTGCCAGCAGCCAAACCCTCGGGGAGACCCAGTACTTC. Translating gives CASSQTLGETQYF.

The rearrangement uses TRBV3-1 and TRBJ1-2, with D uncertain. The CDR3 is 13 amino acids. Trimming shortened V by 0 bases and J by 7 bases, and 9 bases separated the two germline ends. CDR1 and CDR2 from the germline V gene are LGHDT and YNNKEL (reference sequence). The CDR3 DNA follows: TGTGCCAGCAGCCAAGATCCTCGGGCTGGCTACACCTTC. Residues: CASSQDPRAGYTF. The whole variable domain, filled in from reference TRBV3-1 and TRBJ1-2, reads DTAVSQTPKYLVTQMGNDKSIKCEQNLGHDTMYWYKQDSKKFLKIMFSYNNKELIINETVPNRFSPKSPDKAHLNLHINSLELGDSAVYFCASSQDPRAGYTFGSGTRLTVV.

The rearrangement joins TRBV7-6 to TRBJ2-3; a possible D gene is TRBD2 (6 bases). The CDR3 contains 13 residues. The ends were cut back, 3 bases at V and 5 bases at J, with 9 bases in the middle. The germline V gene has CDR1 SGHVS and CDR2 FNYEAQ. For the CDR3, the DNA is TGTGCCAGCAGCTTCGACGGGAGAGATACGCAGTATTTT. As protein: CASSFDGRDTQYF.

This sequence joins TRBV27 and TRBJ1-6, with D maybe TRBD1 (6 bases). The CDR3 length is 15 residues. V was shortened by 5 bases and J by 7 bases, with 15 bases between the two germline ends. Per the germline V gene, CDR1 is MNHEY and CDR2 is SMNVEV (reference sequence). CDR3 DNA sequence: TGTGCCAGCAGTGGACAGAGGGGGGGGAATTCACCCCTCCACTTT. It encodes CASSGQRGGNSPLHF.

The chain employs TRBV7-3 and TRBJ2-6; D is perhaps TRBD1 (5 bases). Germline assignment: CDR1 SGHTA and CDR2 FQGTGA. The V gene lost 5 bases and the J gene lost 0 bases, with 17 bases spanning the gap. The length of the CDR3 is 18 residues. CDR3 nucleotides: TGTGCCAGCAGCCCGTACCTCACAGGTAGCTCTGGGGCCAACGTCCTGACTTTC. This encodes CASSPYLTGSSGANVLTF.

The CDR3 coding sequence is TGCAGTGCTCTTGAGATCTACAATGAGCAGTTCTTC. Translating gives CSALEIYNEQFF. V is TRBV20-1 and J is TRBJ2-1; D ambiguous. The CDR3 has 12 amino acids. CDR1 is DFQATT, CDR2 SNEGSKA, per germline (reference sequence). The V and J ends lost 5 bases and 3 bases respectively, with 8 bases between them.

This chain uses TRBV12-3 or TRBV12-4 with TRBJ2-3; 10 bases line up with TRBD1. The CDR3 contains 17 residues. The J segment lost 0 bases and the V segment lost 5 bases, leaving 8 bases of the junction unmatched. The CDR3 DNA reads TGTGCCAGCAGTACAGACAGGACAGGGGGAAGCACAGATACGCAGTATTTT. Translating gives CASSTDRTGGSTDTQYF.

The chain has TRBV2 and TRBJ2-2, with D maybe TRBD1 (6 bases). V shed 6 bases and J shed 2 bases, with 10 bases lying between them. The CDR3 runs to 14 residues. Germline CDR1 reads SNHLY; CDR2 reads FYNNEI. The CDR3 bases are TGTGCCAGCAGGGGGGACAAAAACACCGGGGAGCTGTTTTTT. Translated: CASRGDKNTGELFF.

J is TRBJ2-7 and V is TRBV4-1; D may be TRBD1 or TRBD2 (6 bases each). The CDR3 is 12 amino acids. Germline V gene sequence: CDR1 MGHRA, CDR2 YSYEKL. Trimming pared 4 bases from V and 11 bases from J, leaving 15 bases between. CDR3 amino acids: CASSLPQGRKYF. The DNA for the CDR3 is TGCGCCAGCAGCCTCCCCCAGGGGAGGAAGTACTTC.

The chain uses TRBV20-1 and TRBJ2-1; 9 bases agree with TRBD2. The CDR3 spans 15 residues. The V gene end was trimmed by 6 bases and the J gene end by 2 bases; junction bases not matched to a gene: 8. Germline-derived CDR1 and CDR2 are DFQATT and SNEGSKA (reference sequence). In nucleotides, the CDR3 is TGCAGTGCCAACTCTCTAGCGGGGCCCTACAATGAGCAGTTCTTC. Translated: CSANSLAGPYNEQFF.

The chain joins TRBV25-1 to TRBJ2-5; the D gene is possibly TRBD1 (5 bases). Germline loops: CDR1 MGHDK, CDR2 SYGVNS. This CDR3 is built from 12 residues. V lost 6 bases, J lost 4 bases, and 9 bases lay in between. CDR3 amino acids: CASSRVPETQYF. CDR3 coding DNA: TGTGCCAGCAGCAGGGTCCCAGAGACCCAGTACTTC.

As concerns this clonotype: Germline and junction disagree at one end, which may indicate a read error. The CDR3 sequence: CASSFNTRGELF. CDR3 bases: TGTGCCAGCAGCTTTAACACCAGAGGCGAACTCTTC. This sequence joins TRBV5-6 and TRBJ2-1; D is undetermined. Germline V gene lookup returns CDR1 SGHDT and CDR2 YYEEEE. This CDR3 spans 12 amino acids.

This clonotype was found once. The chain uses TRBV6-5 and TRBJ1-2; TRBD1 aligns across 8 bases. This CDR3 region has 16 residues. Germline assignment: CDR1 MNHEY and CDR2 SVGAGI. The ends lost 4 bases at V and 8 bases at J; junction bases unmatched: 15. CDR3 protein: CASSSLRLDRAGGYTF. The DNA of the CDR3 is TGTGCCAGCAGTTCCCTGAGATTGGACAGGGCTGGCGGCTACACCTTC.

The V and J genes are TRBV14 and TRBJ2-5, with D unresolved. This CDR3 has 15 residues. V was shortened by 1 base and J by 5 bases, with 14 bases between the two germline ends. Germline V lookup: CDR1 SGHDN, CDR2 FVKESK. This CDR3 reads CASSQGGPPQETQYF. The CDR3 coding sequence is TGTGCCAGCAGCCAAGGAGGTCCACCCCAGGAGACCCAGTACTTC.

V is TRBV12-3 or TRBV12-4 and J is TRBJ2-5; 7 bases match TRBD1. V shed 6 bases, J shed 3 bases, and the junction held 7 bases outside the gene matches. This CDR3 has 14 residues. This CDR3 is CASRNRGGEETQYF. In DNA, the CDR3 is TGTGCCAGCAGAAACAGGGGTGGGGAAGAGACCCAGTACTTC.

The chain uses TRBV29-1 and TRBJ2-2; perhaps TRBD2 as D (6 bases). Deletions cut 0 bases from V and 1 base from J, with 12 bases between. This CDR3 contains 16 residues. Germline V gives CDR1 SQVTM, CDR2 ANQGSEA. Here the CDR3 reads CSVEDHRGRNTGELFF. CDR3 nucleotide sequence: TGCAGCGTTGAAGATCACCGGGGGAGGAACACCGGGGAGCTGTTTTTT.

The V gene is TRBV6-5, the J gene TRBJ1-5; tentative D call: TRBD1 (5 bases). V was trimmed by 2 bases and J by 5 bases, leaving 25 bases between them. Germline V gene sequence: CDR1 MNHEY, CDR2 SVGAGI. This CDR3 has 19 residues. DNA for the CDR3: TGTGCCAGCAGTTACCCCCAATTGACAGCAAGTTCGGATGATCAGCCCCAGCATTTT. Translated, it gives CASSYPQLTASSDDQPQHF.

This clonotype was detected only once. The rearrangement uses TRBV12-3 or TRBV12-4 and TRBJ2-2, with D possibly being TRBD1 (5 bases). V lost 11 bases, J lost 6 bases, and 10 bases lay in between. CDR3 length equals 11 residues. The CDR3 sequence is CAAGRAGELFF. The CDR3 nucleotides read TGTGCCGCCGGCAGGGCCGGGGAGCTGTTTTTT.

This clonotype was detected once. The rearrangement uses TRBV9 and TRBJ1-1; D is unclear. Looked up from germline, CDR1 is SGDLS and CDR2 is YYNGEE. CDR3 length equals 15 residues. With 0 bases removed from V and 1 base from J, the gap between germline ends came to 10 bases. CDR3: CASSVVAAQNTEAFF. In nucleotides, the CDR3 is TGTGCCAGCAGCGTAGTCGCAGCTCAGAACACTGAAGCTTTCTTT.

The chain recombines TRBV5-1 with TRBJ1-2; the match to TRBD1 covers 7 bases. V lost 4 bases and J lost 3; bases outside the gene matches: 9. Germline CDR1 reads SGHRS; CDR2 reads YFSETQ. This CDR3 spans 15 amino acids. The CDR3 nucleotides read TGCGCCAGCAGCGAGACAGGGACGGGTTACTATGGCTACACCTTC. This codes for CASSETGTGYYGYTF.